The 10 T cell receptor beta chains below all came from one sample that was sequenced in a study of shared clonotypes between healthy human individuals. Naive CD8 populations comprised CD45RO-negative cells positively selected for CCR7, excluding terminally differentiated effector memory CD45RA+ cells. TCRdb keeps only in-frame clones here, not all; method: immunoSEQ multiplex PCR. The sample gives around 1,900,000 clones, just over 90% of which show up once; about 1.6% is in the top ten. Material: naive CD8+ T cells from PBMCs. The receptors were gathered from a man younger than 30 in good health. Some clones in this sample may be carry-over from other donors' samples.

This rearrangement joins TRBV27 to TRBJ2-1; either TRBD1 or TRBD2 may fit D (5 bases each). CDR1 is MNHEY and CDR2 is SMNVEV in the germline V gene (reference sequence). The CDR3 spans 14 residues. The V and J ends lost 3 bases and 4 bases respectively, with 10 bases between them. The DNA for the CDR3 is TGTGCCAGCAGTTTCGGGGCCCTATACAATGAGCAGTTCTTC. Its translation: CASSFGALYNEQFF.

The chain is built from TRBV29-1 and TRBJ2-7, with 10 bases that match TRBD2. The CDR3 extends over 14 amino acids. Per the germline V gene, CDR1 is SQVTM and CDR2 is ANQGSEA. Trimming at V came to 3 bases and at J to 0 bases, leaving 2 bases not matched to a gene. The CDR3 loop reads CSVDGLADSYEQYF. In DNA, the CDR3 is TGCAGCGTTGACGGACTAGCGGACTCCTACGAGCAGTACTTC.

To note about this clone: The sample contains more than one DNA sequence encoding this CDR3. This chain connects TRBV5-1 to TRBJ1-2; D remains ambiguous. CDR3 length: 13 amino acids. The germline V gene has CDR1 SGHRS and CDR2 YFSETQ. Trimming left V 0 bases short and J 2 bases short, with 5 bases between. The CDR3 sequence: CASSLAGNYGYTF. The CDR3 DNA sequence: TGCGCCAGCAGCTTGGCAGGCAACTATGGCTACACCTTC. The whole variable domain, filled in from reference TRBV5-1 and TRBJ1-2, reads KAGVTQTPRYLIKTRGQQVTLSCSPISGHRSVSWYQQTPGQGLQFLFEYFSETQRNKGNFPGRFSGRQFSNSRSEMNVSTLELGDSALYLCASSLAGNYGYTFGSGTRLTVV.

The rearrangement joins TRBV27 to TRBJ2-7; no clear D gene. The CDR3 runs 15 residues. Germline loops: CDR1 MNHEY, CDR2 SMNVEV (reference sequence). V lost 3 bases, J lost 2 bases, and 14 bases lay in between. This CDR3 is CASSFFYRSPYEQYF. CDR3 nucleotide sequence: TGTGCCAGCAGTTTTTTTTACCGGAGCCCCTACGAGCAGTACTTC.

The V gene is TRBV15, the J gene TRBJ2-1; TRBD2 is a possible D gene (7 bases). Trimming removed 5 bases from V and 5 bases from J, with 16 bases in between. Germline V lookup: CDR1 LNHNV, CDR2 YYDKDF (reference sequence). The CDR3 length is 15 residues. The CDR3 DNA sequence: TGTGCCACCAGCTTGGGGGGGCGGGGAAACAATGAGCAGTTCTTC. This translates into CATSLGGRGNNEQFF.

V usage is TRBV20-1 and J usage is TRBJ2-7; D possibly corresponds to TRBD2 (5 bases). This CDR3 is 11 amino acids long. V shed 5 bases and J shed 4 bases, with 9 bases lying between them. Germline CDR1 DFQATT, CDR2 SNEGSKA (reference sequence). The CDR3 coding sequence is TGCAGTGCTGCTAGCCTGTACGAGCAGTACTTC. Its protein is CSAASLYEQYF.

This chain connects TRBV19 to TRBJ2-5, with D tentatively TRBD1 (5 bases). The CDR3 extends over 14 amino acids. The ends were cut back, 4 bases at V and 0 bases at J, with 9 bases in the middle. CDR1 is LNHDA, CDR2 SQIVND, per germline (reference sequence). Here the CDR3 DNA reads TGTGCCAGTAGTACCCCAGGGTACCAAGAGACCCAGTACTTC. Its protein product is CASSTPGYQETQYF.

The chain couples TRBV30 to TRBJ2-7; D uncertain. This CDR3 has 15 residues. V shed 4 bases and J shed 2 bases, with 18 bases lying between them. Germline V gene data show CDR1 as GTSNPN and CDR2 as SVGIG (reference sequence). CDR3 DNA: TGTGCCTGGACCGAAAGGCTTTCGCAAGCCTACGAGCAGTACTTC. Its translation is CAWTERLSQAYEQYF.

J is TRBJ1-4 and V is TRBV7-8, with D perhaps matching TRBD1 (6 bases). Germline V gives CDR1 SGHVS, CDR2 FQNEAQ. V gave up 2 bases and J gave up 8 bases, with 15 bases separating them. The CDR3 covers 15 residues. The CDR3 region is CASSLPGQRPEKLFF. The CDR3 bases are TGTGCCAGCAGCTTACCCGGACAGAGGCCCGAAAAACTGTTTTTT.

The rearrangement joins TRBV7-9 to TRBJ1-1, with 8 bases aligning to TRBD1. V lost 5 bases to trimming and J lost 4 bases; unmatched junction nucleotides: 21. This CDR3 contains 19 residues. The V gene's germline CDR1 is SEHNR and CDR2 FQNEAQ (reference sequence). CDR3 nucleotides: TGTGCCAGCAGCACCCTTCTTGGGACAGGCGGGGTAGTTAGCACTGAAGCTTTCTTT. Protein sequence: CASSTLLGTGGVVSTEAFF.